This T cell receptor beta chain was found in a study of cytomegalovirus exposure and HLA in healthy donors. About the research overall: Within an early data release were roughly 90 million unique TCRs drawn from HLA-typed donors. Study results and caveats: Fewer N-insertions (relative to the approximately 700-donor mean) were reportedly seen in an Asian-associated ancestry cluster in a later analysis.

A word on this clone: Its target is not known.

Looked up from germline, CDR1 is SGHNT and CDR2 is YYREEE (reference sequence). Trimming left V 0 bases short and J 3 bases short, with 9 bases between. This CDR3 region has 14 residues. Use of 60 Vbeta and 13 Jbeta primers characterized the PCR. Assay: immunoSEQ multiplex PCR; the TCRdb copy retains only in-frame clones and omits some. The repertoire includes about 160,000 clones, 75% to 85% of them detected once, and about 2.1% sits in the top ten. This sequence joins TRBV5-4 and TRBJ2-5; tentative D call: TRBD2 (5 bases). Sequenced input: PBMCs. The origin of this receptor is a woman between 18 and 30 years old in good health and CMV-seronegative. CDR3 loop: CASSLGGLEETQYF. The CDR3 DNA reads TGTGCCAGCAGCTTGGGAGGACTTGAAGAGACCCAGTACTTC.